One and the same sample provided the 27 T cell receptor beta chains below, sequenced in a study of beta chain features in type 1 diabetes. TCRB transcripts that were expressed got sequenced, as all of the isolated RNA had been reverse transcribed. Clones were read by immunoSEQ multiplex PCR, and TCRdb kept only the in-frame ones, dropping some. Of some 44,000 clones in the sample, approximately 70% were seen once. Study-wide results and caveats: TCRB CDR3s from Type 1 diabetes patients were moderately but significantly shorter in all four CD4+ subsets.

These receptors are not linked to any known antigen. The sequencing input was Tregs from blood. The source of these receptors is a woman in her late teens or twenties with type 1 diabetes.

The chain carries TRBV5-6 and TRBJ1-2; 10 bases line up with TRBD1. This CDR3 spans 14 amino acids. Germline CDR1 and CDR2: SGHDT and YYEEEE. J gave up 12 bases and V 4 bases, and 12 bases lay outside the gene matches. This CDR3 reads CASSLTTGGKPHTF. CDR3 nucleotides: TGTGCCAGCAGCCTTACGACAGGGGGCAAACCTCACACCTTC.

In its sample, this clone was seen a few times. The V gene is TRBV19, the J gene TRBJ2-2; no clear D gene. Germline values: CDR1 LNHDA, CDR2 SQIVND (reference sequence). Trimming pared 3 bases from V and 2 bases from J, leaving 7 bases between. The CDR3 consists of 14 residues. The CDR3 DNA reads TGTGCCAGTAGTATGAACAGAAACACCGGGGAGCTGTTTTTT. Its protein is CASSMNRNTGELFF.

V gene TRBV29-1 combines with J gene TRBJ2-7; D possibly corresponds to TRBD2 (6 bases). Looked up from germline, CDR1 is SQVTM and CDR2 is ANQGSEA. The length of the CDR3 is 12 residues. Trimming stripped 5 bases from V and 7 bases from J, with 15 bases between. The CDR3 DNA is TGCAGCGTTTACGGAGGGGCGTCGGAGCAGTACTTC. Its protein is CSVYGGASEQYF.

This clone was observed a single time. The chain couples TRBV5-1 to TRBJ2-1, with D possibly being TRBD2 (6 bases). Germline loops: CDR1 SGHRS, CDR2 YFSETQ. The ends were cut back, 6 bases at V and 4 bases at J, with 11 bases in the middle. The CDR3 extends over 13 amino acids. The CDR3, as DNA: TGCGCCAGCACCGGGAGTTTGTACAATGAGCAGTTCTTC. This sequence encodes CASTGSLYNEQFF.

As regards this clone: An end of the junction differs from the germline gene, which may be a read error. The chain recombines TRBV6-5 with TRBJ2-7; D not resolved. The CDR3 has 14 amino acids. Per the germline V gene, CDR1 is MNHEY and CDR2 is SVGAGI. CDR3 nucleotides: TGTGCCAACAGTTACTCGATTAGCTCCTACGAGCAGTACTTC. Translation gives CANSYSISSYEQYF.

The chain has TRBV7-9 and TRBJ1-6, with TRBD1 matching over 9 bases. CDR1 and CDR2 (germline): SEHNR, FQNEAQ (reference sequence). The CDR3 extends over 16 amino acids. The V gene end was trimmed by 4 bases and the J gene end by 7 bases; junction bases not matched to a gene: 8. The CDR3: CASSSSRTGDNSPLHF. CDR3 DNA sequence: TGTGCCAGCAGCTCTTCGAGGACAGGGGACAATTCACCCCTCCACTTT.

The rearrangement uses TRBV4-3 and TRBJ2-4; tentatively, D is TRBD1 (6 bases). The CDR3 has 15 amino acids. Germline CDR1 and CDR2: LGHNA and YSLEER. The V and J ends lost 1 base and 6 bases respectively, with 13 bases between them. The CDR3, as DNA: TGCGCCAGCAGCCAAGGTCCAGGGGCCCTAAACATTCAGTACTTC. It yields the protein CASSQGPGALNIQYF.

This clone was detected once. CDR3 DNA sequence: TGTGCCAGCAGCTCCCGTTACTACGAGCAGTACTTC. This encodes CASSSRYYEQYF. The chain carries TRBV7-2 and TRBJ2-7, with D unresolved. V lost 4 bases to trimming and J lost 3 bases, with 7 bases between them. This CDR3 has 12 amino acids. The germline gives CDR1 SGHTA, CDR2 FQGNSA.

The genes are TRBV6-6 and TRBJ2-1, with TRBD2 matching 8 bases. J was trimmed by 4 bases and V by 6 bases; bases with no gene match: 5. Germline CDR1 and CDR2: MNHNY and SVGAGI (reference sequence). This CDR3 contains 14 residues. The CDR3 bases are TGTGCCAGCAGGGCGACTAGCGTGTACAATGAGCAGTTCTTC. It specifies CASRATSVYNEQFF.

This clone was found once. The DNA of the CDR3 is TGTGCCAGCAGCCCGGACAGGGGAGGAATATACGAGCAGTACTTC. This encodes CASSPDRGGIYEQYF. The chain links TRBV6-5 to TRBJ2-7; 9 bases map to TRBD1. CDR1 is MNHEY and CDR2 is SVGAGI in the germline V gene. The J segment lost 4 bases and the V segment lost 6 bases, leaving 10 bases of the junction unmatched. The CDR3 contains 15 residues.

This clone was found a few times. The chain links TRBV7-2 to TRBJ2-3; D perhaps matches TRBD1 (6 bases). This CDR3 spans 16 amino acids. Per germline, CDR1 SGHTA and CDR2 FQGNSA. The germline V and J ends were trimmed by 0 bases and 2 bases, with 12 bases remaining between them. CDR3 sequence: CASSLAPTGLTDTQYF. The CDR3 DNA is TGTGCCAGCAGCTTAGCACCGACAGGACTCACAGATACGCAGTATTTT.

The J gene is TRBJ1-2, the V gene TRBV7-9; D is perhaps TRBD1 (5 bases). The V end was cut by 5 bases, the J end by 3 bases, with 13 bases between. CDR3 length equals 14 residues. The germline V gene has CDR1 SEHNR and CDR2 FQNEAQ (reference sequence). The CDR3 DNA sequence: TGTGCCAGCAGCGGAGGGACGCGAGACTATGGCTACACCTTC. Translation: CASSGGTRDYGYTF.

The V and J genes are TRBV11-2 and TRBJ2-1; 13 bases agree with TRBD2. The V segment lost 5 bases and the J segment 2 bases; nucleotides outside the gene matches: 6. Germline CDR1 SGHAT, CDR2 FQNNGV. The CDR3 contains 17 residues. CDR3 sequence reads: CASSPGLAGRAYNEQFF. In DNA form, the CDR3 reads TGTGCCAGCAGCCCGGGACTAGCGGGGAGGGCCTACAATGAGCAGTTCTTC.

The V call is TRBV4-3, the J call TRBJ1-2; 10 bases line up with TRBD1. The CDR3 extends over 14 amino acids. The J segment lost 4 bases and the V segment lost 3 bases, leaving 2 bases of the junction unmatched. Germline CDR1 is LGHNA and CDR2 is YSLEER. The CDR3 DNA is TGCGCCAGCAGCCAGACAGGGGGCGCCTATGGCTACACCTTC. Translation: CASSQTGGAYGYTF.

This sequence joins TRBV5-4 and TRBJ1-2; D might be TRBD1 (6 bases). Germline CDR1 SGHNT, CDR2 YYREEE (reference sequence). V was trimmed by 0 bases and J by 4 bases, leaving 13 bases between them. The CDR3 is 15 residues long. CDR3 in DNA: TGTGCCAGCAGCTTGGTTCAGGGGTTTGGCTATGGCTACACCTTC. It is translated as CASSLVQGFGYGYTF.

V gene TRBV7-8 combines with J gene TRBJ2-7, with 8 bases identical to TRBD2. V shed 5 bases, J shed 1 base, and the junction held 13 bases outside the gene matches. The CDR3 has 17 residues. Germline CDR1 reads SGHVS; CDR2 reads FQNEAQ. CDR3 in DNA: TGTGCCAGCAGCCTTATGCCTAGCGGGCTTGTATCCTACGAGCAGTACTTC. Translated, it gives CASSLMPSGLVSYEQYF.

This clone appeared a few times. The chain joins TRBV7-2 to TRBJ2-7, with TRBD2 matching 7 bases. V lost 5 bases, J lost 6 bases, and 10 bases stayed unmatched. This CDR3 spans 14 amino acids. Germline V gene sequence: CDR1 SGHTA, CDR2 FQGNSA. This CDR3 is CASSQMGGDPEQYF. CDR3 nucleotide sequence: TGTGCCAGCAGCCAAATGGGGGGGGACCCCGAGCAGTACTTC.

This clone showed up just a few times. This chain joins TRBV19 and TRBJ2-7; 10 nucleotides match TRBD2. V lost 7 bases to trimming and J lost 3 bases; unmatched junction nucleotides: 9. CDR1 is LNHDA, CDR2 SQIVND, per germline (reference sequence). This CDR3 contains 15 residues. The CDR3 is CASTSGVAGGYEQYF. The CDR3 DNA sequence: TGTGCCAGTACCTCAGGGGTAGCGGGAGGCTACGAGCAGTACTTC.

This chain's CDR3 is CASSPWSSGNTIYF. For the CDR3, the DNA is TGTGCCAGCAGCCCGTGGAGCTCTGGAAACACCATATATTTT. The chain employs TRBV7-2 and TRBJ1-3, with no clear D. Between the trimmed V and J ends, which lost 5 bases and 0 bases, there was a span of 8 bases. Germline-derived CDR1 and CDR2 are SGHTA and FQGNSA. This CDR3 comprises 14 residues.

This clone has only a few counts. The chain combines TRBV5-1 with TRBJ2-3, with TRBD2 matching 13 bases. The V gene end was trimmed by 3 bases and the J gene end by 5 bases; junction bases not matched to a gene: 9. The CDR3 loop spans 17 amino acids. Per the germline V gene, CDR1 is SGHRS and CDR2 is YFSETQ. CDR3 sequence: CASSYTSGRGVRDTQYF. The CDR3 nucleotides read TGCGCCAGCAGCTACACTAGCGGGAGGGGGGTTCGAGATACGCAGTATTTT.

This clone was recorded only once. The chain is built from TRBV12-2 and TRBJ2-3; TRBD1, the table's D call, was not compared with the DNA. TRBV12-2 is listed as a pseudogene. The CDR3 has 12 amino acids. The CDR3 sequence: CAGNQATDTQYF. The DNA of the CDR3 is TGTGCAGGAAACCAGGCCACAGATACGCAGTATTTT.

The rearrangement links TRBV19 to TRBJ2-3, with unresolved D. This CDR3 comprises 13 residues. Germline CDR1 is LNHDA and CDR2 is SQIVND (reference sequence). Trimming cost V 1 base and J 4 bases, with 6 bases left between them. The CDR3 protein is CASSIGEADTQYF. CDR3 in DNA: TGTGCCAGTAGTATAGGAGAGGCAGATACGCAGTATTTT.

This clone has only a few counts. The rearrangement joins TRBV7-9 to TRBJ2-3; 8 bases align to TRBD2. The V and J ends lost 3 bases and 1 base, in that order; junction bases with no gene match: 6. The V gene's germline CDR1 is SEHNR and CDR2 FQNEAQ (reference sequence). This CDR3 has 16 amino acids. The CDR3 protein is CASSFKRGLGTDTQYF. The DNA of the CDR3 is TGTGCCAGCAGCTTCAAGCGGGGGCTGGGCACAGATACGCAGTATTTT.

The table lists this clone with a few counts. The CDR3 coding sequence is TGTGCCACCAGCAGAAGGGACAGATCTTCCCTCAATGAGCAGTTCTTC. This translates into CATSRRDRSSLNEQFF. This chain links TRBV15 with TRBJ2-1; 7 bases are shared with TRBD1. The germline V gene has CDR1 LNHNV and CDR2 YYDKDF (reference sequence). After removal of 2 bases from V and 6 bases from J, the junction contained 10 bases not matched to a gene. The CDR3 totals 16 residues.

This clone was seen just once. The chain is built from TRBV5-1 and TRBJ1-4; no clear D gene. V was shortened by 4 bases and J by 8 bases, with 15 bases between the two germline ends. This CDR3 spans 14 amino acids. The germline CDR1 and CDR2 sequences are SGHRS and YFSETQ. In DNA form, the CDR3 reads TGCGCCAGCAGCCCCGGGCAGCGGATAGAAAAACTGTTTTTT. This translates into CASSPGQRIEKLFF.

The chain carries TRBV18 and TRBJ2-4; 7 bases map to TRBD2. CDR3 length equals 14 residues. Losses at the gene ends were 6 bases for V and 8 bases for J; bases not matched to a gene: 10. CDR1 and CDR2 (germline): KGHSH, LQKENI. CDR3 loop: CASSLGGGWDIQYF. The CDR3 DNA sequence: TGTGCCAGCTCCCTTGGCGGGGGATGGGACATTCAGTACTTC.

The chain couples TRBV7-9 to TRBJ1-5; D not resolved. The CDR3 has 14 amino acids. V shed 5 bases and J shed 7 bases, with 15 bases lying between them. CDR1 is SEHNR, CDR2 FQNEAQ, per germline (reference sequence). For the CDR3, the DNA is TGTGCCAGCAGCACCTCAGGTATTTTGCAGCCCCAGCATTTT. This gives the protein CASSTSGILQPQHF.